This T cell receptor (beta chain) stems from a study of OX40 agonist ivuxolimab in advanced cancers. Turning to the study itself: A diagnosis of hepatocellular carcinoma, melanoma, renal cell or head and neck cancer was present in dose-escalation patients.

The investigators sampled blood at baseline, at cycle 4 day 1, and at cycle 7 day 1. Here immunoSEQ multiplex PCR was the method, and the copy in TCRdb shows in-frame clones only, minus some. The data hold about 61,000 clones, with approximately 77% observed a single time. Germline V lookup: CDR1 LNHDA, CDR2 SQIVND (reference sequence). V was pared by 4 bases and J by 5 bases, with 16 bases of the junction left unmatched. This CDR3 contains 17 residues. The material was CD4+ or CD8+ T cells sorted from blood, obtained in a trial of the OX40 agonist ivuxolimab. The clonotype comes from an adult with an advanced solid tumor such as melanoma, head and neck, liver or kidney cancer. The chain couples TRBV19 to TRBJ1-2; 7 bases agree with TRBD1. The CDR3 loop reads CASSRGYRGGHRYGYTF. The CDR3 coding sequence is TGTGCCAGTAGTAGGGGTTACAGGGGCGGGCACCGGTATGGCTACACCTTC.